Detailed here is one T cell receptor (beta chain). This table comes from immunoSEQ multiplex PCR, and its TCRdb copy is limited to in-frame clones, with some not included. The sample includes over 15,000 clones, 60% to 80% of them seen just once. Germline V CDR1 and CDR2: SNHLY, FYNNEI. V shed 8 bases, J shed 7 bases, and the junction held 9 bases outside the gene matches. CDR3 length: 14 residues. This entry belongs to a study of CD4+ T cells in melanoma. Sequences were obtained from cells from a culture (not recorded whether cultured in vitro). This receptor was taken from a human donor with melanoma. This rearrangement joins TRBV2 to TRBJ2-5, with 11 positions matching TRBD1. CDR3 sequence: CASYPGTGGATQYF. In nucleotides, the CDR3 is TGTGCCAGCTATCCGGGGACAGGGGGAGCGACCCAGTACTTC. The complete variable domain, with remaining parts taken from reference TRBV2 and TRBJ2-5, reads EPEVTQTPSHQVTQMGQEVILRCVPISNHLYFYWYRQILGQKVEFLVSFYNNEISEKSEIFDDQFSVERPDGSNFTLKIRSTKLEDSAMYFCASYPGTGGATQYFGPGTRLLVL.